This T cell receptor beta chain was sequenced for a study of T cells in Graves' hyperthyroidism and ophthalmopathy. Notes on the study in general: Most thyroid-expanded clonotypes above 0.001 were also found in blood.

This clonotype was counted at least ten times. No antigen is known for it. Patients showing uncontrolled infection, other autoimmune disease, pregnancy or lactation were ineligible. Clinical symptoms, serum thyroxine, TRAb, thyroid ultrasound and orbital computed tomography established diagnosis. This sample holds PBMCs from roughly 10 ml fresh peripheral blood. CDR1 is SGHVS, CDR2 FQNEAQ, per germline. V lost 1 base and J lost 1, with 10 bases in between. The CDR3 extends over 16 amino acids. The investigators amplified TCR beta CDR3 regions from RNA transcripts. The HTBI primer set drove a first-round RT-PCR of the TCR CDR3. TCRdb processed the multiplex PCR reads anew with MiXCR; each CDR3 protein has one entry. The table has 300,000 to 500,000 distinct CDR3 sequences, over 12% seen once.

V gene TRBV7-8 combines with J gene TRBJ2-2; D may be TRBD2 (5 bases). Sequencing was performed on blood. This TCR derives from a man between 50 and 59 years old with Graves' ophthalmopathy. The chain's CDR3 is CASSLVASRNTGELFF. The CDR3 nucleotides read TGTGCCAGCAGCTTAGTTGCTAGCAGGAACACCGGGGAGCTGTTTTTT.